This T cell receptor beta chain was recovered during a study of T cell responses to AZD1222 COVID-19 vaccine (dated by TCRdb to about 2021). Study-wide context: TCR sequencing was performed for fewer than 250 trial participants, of whom some 200 were given two doses of AZD1222 and approximately 25 were given two doses of MenACWY control vaccine. Trial participants were enrolled into age subgroups of 18-55, 56-69 and 70-plus years, which contained about 150, 27 and 61 TCR-sequenced participants, respectively. Study-level results and caveats: In the small 56-69-year group, the increase in depth fell short of significance, most likely because of low power. Participants were mostly white British, with more females than males. The authors suggested clonal diversity may have been underestimated. CD4 TCRs associated with the vaccine covered the entire spike protein, and the dominant responses were in regions 160-218 and 743-854. After two AZD1222 doses, spike-specific TCR breadth and depth were significantly higher than at day 0 and than in MenACWY recipients. Because no day 14 peak-response samples were available, repertoires were characterized only after the peak T cell response. Conclusions about previously exposed vaccinees were limited because only six AZD1222 recipients were SARS-CoV-2 seropositive at baseline. Reportedly, almost half of the unique spike-specific TCRs recognized epitopes lying outside the regions that are mutated in the B.1.351 and B.1.1.7 variants.

V trim: 7 bases; J trim: 4 bases; unmatched bases: 3. CDR1 and CDR2 were assigned from the germline V gene as MNHEY and SVGAGI. Inclusive of the bounding cysteine and phenylalanine, the CDR3 is 13 residues long. The only DNA kept is the CDR3, 39 bases in frame from the first base. The CDR3 regions of human TCRbeta chains were subjected to immunosequencing. Per the authors' processing: Repertoire TCRs were matched against a reference library of SARS-CoV-2-specific TCRs generated with the MIRA antigen-specificity platform. Breadth was defined as the fraction of unique TCRs that were SARS-CoV-2-associated, and depth was defined as the fraction of total T cells that were SARS-CoV-2-associated. Using the MIRA data, each spike-specific TCR was mapped to the spike region that the TCR reacts to and placed in a CD4 or CD8 class. Log10-transformed breadth and depth values were compared by one-way ANOVA with Sidak's multiple comparisons tests. What TCRdb holds here is the immuneACCESS table cut down to in-frame rearrangements. Part of the clones is not present; checked against another copy, under half of the missing clones reflect an unresolved V gene, and the others are unexplained. V and J calls plus clone size are reproduced from that table; the DNA served to infer D and trimming. The sample profile shows 100,000 to 120,000 clones; 88% of them were found once. The ten largest clones add up to 5.5% to 7.5% of the sample.

Reading the label with the study, this specimen's time point is: about 28 days (+/-7) after the second vaccine dose. AZD1222 recipients given second doses at about 4 weeks or at about 12 weeks were pooled, since spike-specific TCR depth and breadth were not found to differ between the two schedules. Vaccinee samples came from UK trials COV001 and COV002, including a single-blind randomized controlled phase 2/3 trial of AZD1222 (ChAdOx1 nCoV-19) in healthy adults. Trial participant PBMC samples were collected at day 0 and day 28 after the second dose for TCRbeta chain sequencing. Of note for this clone: Its antigen is still unknown. No base quality values were provided; no much bigger clone lies one nucleotide off.

The receptor chain draws on TRBV6-5 and TRBJ2-7; TRBD1 fits 11 bases in the junction. The source of this sequence is an adult who received the AZD1222 COVID-19 vaccine. Material: peripheral blood, obtained 28 days after the second AZD1222 dose. The DNA sequence is as follows: TGTGCCAGCAAGGACAGGGGGCGTTACGAGCAGTACTTC. This yields the protein CASKDRGRYEQYF.